The present entry profiles one T cell receptor (beta chain) with its context. Its antigen remains unidentified. This specimen comes from a study of T cell responses to AZD1222 COVID-19 vaccine. Whole-study results and caveats: After the peak T cell response, and only then, were repertoires sampled. Among those given AZD1222, only five to seven were seropositive at baseline. Donors were chiefly white British, with a greater number of females, and clonal diversity was perhaps underestimated. Vaccine-associated CD4 TCRs ranged over spike, dominating at 160-218 and 743-854.

Here immunoSEQ multiplex PCR was the method, and the copy in TCRdb shows in-frame clones only, minus some. The sample contains nearly 95,000 clones, around 90% of which appear only once. CDR3 length: 14 amino acids. The V and J ends lost 7 bases and 4 bases respectively, with 14 bases between them. CDR1 and CDR2 from the germline V gene are LNHDA and SQIVND (reference sequence). This TCR was sampled from an adult in good health. The source was peripheral blood, collected on day 0 of AZD1222 vaccination. V is TRBV19 and J is TRBJ1-5; D uncertain. In DNA form, the CDR3 reads TGTGCCAGTAACCTCTGGGGTGGGAATCAGCCCCAGCATTTT. This encodes CASNLWGGNQPQHF.